This is a list of T cell receptor beta chains from one sample in a study of cytomegalovirus exposure and HLA in healthy donors. Only in-frame clones appear in the TCRdb table, and some are missing; sequencing was by immunoSEQ multiplex PCR. The repertoire holds around 63,000 clones, with roughly 80% as singletons. The sample was PBMCs. The receptors come from a woman aged 30 to 39 in good health and CMV-seronegative. Each CDR3 is given with its conserved first and last residue. Each record gives: D gene, clone size, J gene, V gene, CDR3 protein, CDR3 DNA. The D gene is left open where the match is weak. Size values are once, few and many counts, or a class for expanded clones, and some rows have none.

NA,NA,TRBJ1-2,TRBV5-6,CASSRGSRYGYTF,TGTGCCAGCAGCAGGGGCAGCCGTTATGGCTACACCTTC
NA,NA,TRBJ2-5,TRBV13,CASSLVRQETQYF,TGTGCCAGCAGCTTAGTGAGGCAAGAGACCCAGTACTTC
TRBD2,NA,TRBJ2-3,TRBV19,CASSVSGGGDTQYF,TGTGCCAGTAGTGTTAGCGGGGGAGGCGATACGCAGTATTTT
NA,few,TRBJ2-2,TRBV6-4,CASSDSSEGGELFF,TGTGCCAGCAGTGACTCTAGCGAGGGCGGGGAGCTGTTTTTT
TRBD1,NA,TRBJ2-7,TRBV10-3,CAISAGQSSRQYF,TGTGCCATCAGTGCGGGACAGAGCAGTCGGCAGTACTTC
NA,few,TRBJ2-5,TRBV29-1,CSVGHREETQYF,TGCAGCGTTGGACACAGGGAGGAGACCCAGTACTTC
NA,NA,TRBJ2-2,TRBV9,CASSVGSAGELFF,TGTGCCAGCAGCGTGGGCTCTGCCGGGGAGCTGTTTTTT
TRBD1,NA,TRBJ1-3,TRBV19,CASSRDRSYSGNTIYF,TGTGCCAGTAGTCGGGACAGATCCTACTCTGGAAACACCATATATTTT
NA,NA,TRBJ2-4,TRBV14,CASSQVANIQYF,TGTGCCAGCAGCCAAGTGGCAAACATTCAGTACTTC
TRBD1,NA,TRBJ1-1,TRBV19,CASSSDRVNTEAFF,TGTGCCAGTAGCTCCGACAGGGTGAACACTGAAGCTTTCTTT
NA,NA,TRBJ1-2,TRBV11-3,CASSFSQGLGYGYTF,TGTGCCAGCAGCTTTTCCCAGGGGTTAGGATATGGCTACACCTTC